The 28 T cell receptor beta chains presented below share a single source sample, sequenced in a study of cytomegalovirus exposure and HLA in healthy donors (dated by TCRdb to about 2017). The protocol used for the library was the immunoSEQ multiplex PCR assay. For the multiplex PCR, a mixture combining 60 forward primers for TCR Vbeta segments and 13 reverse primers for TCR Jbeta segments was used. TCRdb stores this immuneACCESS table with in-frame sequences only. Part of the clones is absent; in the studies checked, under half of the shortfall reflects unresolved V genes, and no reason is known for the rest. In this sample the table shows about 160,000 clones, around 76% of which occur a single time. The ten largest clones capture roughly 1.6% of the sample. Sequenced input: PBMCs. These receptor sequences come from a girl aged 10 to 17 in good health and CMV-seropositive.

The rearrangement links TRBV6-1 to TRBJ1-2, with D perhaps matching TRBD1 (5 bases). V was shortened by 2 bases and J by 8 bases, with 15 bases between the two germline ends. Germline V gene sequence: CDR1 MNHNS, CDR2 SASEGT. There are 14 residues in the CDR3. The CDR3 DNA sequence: TGTGCCAGCAGTGAACGGCAGGGCAACGGAGGCTACACCTTC. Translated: CASSERQGNGGYTF.

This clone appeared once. The CDR3: CASSSTGGGEEQYF. The CDR3 nucleotides are TGTGCCAGCAGCTCGACAGGGGGCGGGGAAGAGCAGTACTTC. This rearrangement joins TRBV7-9 to TRBJ2-7; 10 bases are a match to TRBD1. The CDR3 consists of 14 residues. J lost 7 bases, V lost 4 bases, and 7 bases had no gene match. Germline V gene data show CDR1 as SEHNR and CDR2 as FQNEAQ (reference sequence).

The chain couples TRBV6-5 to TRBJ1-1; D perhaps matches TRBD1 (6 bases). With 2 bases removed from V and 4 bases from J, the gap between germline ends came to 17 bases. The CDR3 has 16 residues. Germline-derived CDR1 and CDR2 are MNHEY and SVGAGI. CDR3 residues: CASSYRPGQLGTEAFF. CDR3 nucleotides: TGTGCCAGCAGTTACCGCCCAGGACAGTTGGGCACTGAAGCTTTCTTT.

The DNA of the CDR3 is TGTGCCAGCAGCGGAGGACAGGGGGTCGGGGGCTACACCTTC. Translating gives CASSGGQGVGGYTF. The chain recombines TRBV9 with TRBJ1-2; 10 nucleotides align to TRBD1. V shed 3 bases and J 8 bases; nucleotides not matched to a gene: 7. Germline assignment: CDR1 SGDLS and CDR2 YYNGEE. The CDR3 extends over 14 amino acids.

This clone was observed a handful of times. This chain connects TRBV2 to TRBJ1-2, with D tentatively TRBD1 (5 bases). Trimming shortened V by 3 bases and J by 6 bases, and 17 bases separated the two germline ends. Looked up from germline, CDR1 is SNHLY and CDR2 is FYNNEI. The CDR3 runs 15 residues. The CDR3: CASSERRGSLDGYTF. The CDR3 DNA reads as TGTGCCAGCAGTGAGAGAAGGGGTTCTCTGGATGGCTACACCTTC.

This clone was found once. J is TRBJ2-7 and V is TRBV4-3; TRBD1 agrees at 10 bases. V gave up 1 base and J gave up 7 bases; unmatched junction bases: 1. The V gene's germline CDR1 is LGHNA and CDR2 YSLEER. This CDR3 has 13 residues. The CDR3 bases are TGCGCCAGCAGCCAAGCGGACAGGGGGGAGCAGTACTTC. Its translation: CASSQADRGEQYF.

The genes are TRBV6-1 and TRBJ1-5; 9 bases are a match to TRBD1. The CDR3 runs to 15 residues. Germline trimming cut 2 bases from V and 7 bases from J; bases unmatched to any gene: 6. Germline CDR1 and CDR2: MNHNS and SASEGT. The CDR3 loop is CASSELGQGEQPQHF. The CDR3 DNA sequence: TGTGCCAGCAGTGAATTGGGACAGGGCGAACAGCCCCAGCATTTT.

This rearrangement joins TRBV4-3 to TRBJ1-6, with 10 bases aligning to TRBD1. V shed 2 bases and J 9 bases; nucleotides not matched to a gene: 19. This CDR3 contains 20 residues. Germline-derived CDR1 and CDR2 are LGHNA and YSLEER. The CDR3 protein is CASSQLPRRGQGNWGSPLHF. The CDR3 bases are TGCGCCAGCAGCCAACTACCGAGACGGGGACAGGGGAATTGGGGTTCACCCCTCCACTTT.

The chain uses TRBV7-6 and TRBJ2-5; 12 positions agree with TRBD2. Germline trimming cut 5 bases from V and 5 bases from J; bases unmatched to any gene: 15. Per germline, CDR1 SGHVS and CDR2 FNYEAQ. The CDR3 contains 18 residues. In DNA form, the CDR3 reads TGTGCCAGCAGCCACCAAGGGGCTAGCGGGGGGGTAATGGAGACCCAGTACTTC. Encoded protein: CASSHQGASGGVMETQYF.

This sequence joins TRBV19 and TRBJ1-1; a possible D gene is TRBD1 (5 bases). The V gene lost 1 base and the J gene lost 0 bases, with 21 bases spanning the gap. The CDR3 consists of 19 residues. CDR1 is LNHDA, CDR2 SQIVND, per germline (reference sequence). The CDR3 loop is CASSIVLFRVRSMNTEAFF. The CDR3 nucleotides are TGTGCCAGTAGTATAGTATTGTTCAGGGTCCGATCCATGAACACTGAAGCTTTCTTT.

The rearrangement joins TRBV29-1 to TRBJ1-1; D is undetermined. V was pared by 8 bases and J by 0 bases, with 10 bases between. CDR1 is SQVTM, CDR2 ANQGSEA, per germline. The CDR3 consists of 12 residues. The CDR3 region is CSYLDLNTEAFF. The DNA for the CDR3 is TGCAGCTACCTGGACTTGAACACTGAAGCTTTCTTT. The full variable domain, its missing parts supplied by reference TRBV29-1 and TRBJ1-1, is SAVISQKPSRDICQRGTSLTIQCQVDSQVTMMFWYRQQPGQSLTLIATANQGSEATYESGFVIDKFPISRPNLTFSTLTVSNMSPEDSSIYLCSYLDLNTEAFFGQGTRLTVV.

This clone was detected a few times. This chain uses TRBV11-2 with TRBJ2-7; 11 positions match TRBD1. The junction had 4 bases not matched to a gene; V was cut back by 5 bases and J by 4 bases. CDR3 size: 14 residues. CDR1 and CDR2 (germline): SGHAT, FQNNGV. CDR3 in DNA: TGTGCCAGCAGCGGGTGGGACAGGGGGTACGAGCAGTACTTC. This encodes CASSGWDRGYEQYF.

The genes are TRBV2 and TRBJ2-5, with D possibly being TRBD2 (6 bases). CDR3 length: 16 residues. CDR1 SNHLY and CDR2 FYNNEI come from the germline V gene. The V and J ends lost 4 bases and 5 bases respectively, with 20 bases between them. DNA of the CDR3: TGTGCCAGCAGTGGGCCCAAAGGAGGGCCCAAGGAGACCCAGTACTTC. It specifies CASSGPKGGPKETQYF.

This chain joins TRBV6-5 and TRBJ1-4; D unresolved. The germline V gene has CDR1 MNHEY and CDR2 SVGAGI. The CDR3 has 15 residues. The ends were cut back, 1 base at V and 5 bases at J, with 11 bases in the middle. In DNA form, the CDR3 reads TGTGCCAGCAGTTACTTCGCTGGAGAAAATGAAAAACTGTTTTTT. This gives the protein CASSYFAGENEKLFF.

The CDR3 sequence: CASSYAGGGYTF. The CDR3, as DNA: TGTGCCAGCAGTTACGCGGGTGGTGGCTACACCTTC. The chain couples TRBV6-6 to TRBJ1-2; D uncertain. The germline V gene encodes CDR1 MNHNY and CDR2 SVGAGI (reference sequence). The CDR3 loop spans 12 amino acids. The germline V and J ends were trimmed by 2 bases and 7 bases, with 8 bases remaining between them.

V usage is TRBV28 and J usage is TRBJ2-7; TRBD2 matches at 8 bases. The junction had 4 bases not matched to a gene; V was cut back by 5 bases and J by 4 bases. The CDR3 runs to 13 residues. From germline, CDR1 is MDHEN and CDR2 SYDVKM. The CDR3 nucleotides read TGTGCCAGCAGTCTTACTAGCGGATACGAGCAGTACTTC. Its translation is CASSLTSGYEQYF.

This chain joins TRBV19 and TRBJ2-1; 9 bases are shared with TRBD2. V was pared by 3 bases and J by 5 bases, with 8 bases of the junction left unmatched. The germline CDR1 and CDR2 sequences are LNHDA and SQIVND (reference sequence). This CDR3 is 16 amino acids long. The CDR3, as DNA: TGTGCCAGTAGTATGGGTCTAGCGGGACCCCACAATGAGCAGTTCTTC. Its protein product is CASSMGLAGPHNEQFF.

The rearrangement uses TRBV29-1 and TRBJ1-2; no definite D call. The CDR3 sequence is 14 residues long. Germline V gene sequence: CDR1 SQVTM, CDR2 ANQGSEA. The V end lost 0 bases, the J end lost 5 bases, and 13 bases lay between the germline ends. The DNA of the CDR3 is TGCAGCGTTGAAGATCCCCGAGGCCGTTATGGCTACACCTTC. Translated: CSVEDPRGRYGYTF.

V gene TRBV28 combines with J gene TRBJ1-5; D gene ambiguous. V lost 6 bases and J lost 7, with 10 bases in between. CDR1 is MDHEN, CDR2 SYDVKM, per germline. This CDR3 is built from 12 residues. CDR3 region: CASSQVRQPQHF. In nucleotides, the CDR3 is TGTGCCAGCAGCCAAGTTCGGCAGCCCCAGCATTTT.

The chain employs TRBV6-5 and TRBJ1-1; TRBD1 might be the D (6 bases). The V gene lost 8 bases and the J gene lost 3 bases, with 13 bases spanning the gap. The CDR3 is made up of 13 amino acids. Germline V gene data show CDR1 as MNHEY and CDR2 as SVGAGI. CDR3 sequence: CASGNRVYTEAFF. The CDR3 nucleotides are TGTGCCAGCGGTAACAGGGTATACACTGAAGCTTTCTTT.

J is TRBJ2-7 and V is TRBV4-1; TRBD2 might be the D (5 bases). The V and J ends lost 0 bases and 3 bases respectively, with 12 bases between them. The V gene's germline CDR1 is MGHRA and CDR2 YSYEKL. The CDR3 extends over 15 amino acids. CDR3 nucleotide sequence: TGCGCCAGCAGCCAAGATCGGGGAGAAGACTACGAGCAGTACTTC. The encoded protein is CASSQDRGEDYEQYF.

CDR3 loop: CASSQDPGPTYQPQHF. The DNA for the CDR3 is TGCGCCAGCAGCCAAGATCCAGGTCCTACCTATCAGCCCCAGCATTTT. This chain uses TRBV4-1 with TRBJ1-5; no clear D gene. V lost 0 bases and J 5 bases, leaving 14 bases between the germline ends. Germline-derived CDR1 and CDR2 are MGHRA and YSYEKL. The CDR3 consists of 16 residues.

The CDR3 reads CASSERREYEQYF. The DNA of the CDR3 is TGCGCCAGCAGTGAAAGAAGGGAGTACGAGCAGTACTTC. The chain is built from TRBV10-1 and TRBJ2-7, with D perhaps matching TRBD2 (5 bases). In germline, CDR1 is WNHNN, CDR2 SYGVQD (reference sequence). CDR3 length: 13 residues. With 3 bases removed from V and 4 bases from J, the gap between germline ends came to 10 bases.

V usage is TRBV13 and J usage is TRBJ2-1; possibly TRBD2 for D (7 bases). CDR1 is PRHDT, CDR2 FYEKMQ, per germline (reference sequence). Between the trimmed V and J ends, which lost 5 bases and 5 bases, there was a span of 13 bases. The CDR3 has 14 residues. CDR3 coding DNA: TGTGCCAGCAGCCCCGGGGGGCCGAACAATGAGCAGTTCTTC. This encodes CASSPGGPNNEQFF.

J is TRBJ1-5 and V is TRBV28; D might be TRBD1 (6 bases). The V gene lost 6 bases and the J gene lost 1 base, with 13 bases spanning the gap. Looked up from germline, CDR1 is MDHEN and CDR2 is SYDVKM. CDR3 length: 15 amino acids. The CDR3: CASSPRGRSNQPQHF. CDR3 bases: TGTGCCAGCAGCCCCAGGGGTAGGAGCAATCAGCCCCAGCATTTT.

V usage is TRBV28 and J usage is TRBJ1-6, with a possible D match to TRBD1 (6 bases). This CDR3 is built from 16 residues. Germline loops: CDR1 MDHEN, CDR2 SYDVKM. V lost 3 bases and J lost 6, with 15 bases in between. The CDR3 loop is CASSLWNTGLNSPLHF. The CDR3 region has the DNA TGTGCCAGCAGTTTGTGGAACACAGGGCTTAATTCACCCCTCCACTTT.

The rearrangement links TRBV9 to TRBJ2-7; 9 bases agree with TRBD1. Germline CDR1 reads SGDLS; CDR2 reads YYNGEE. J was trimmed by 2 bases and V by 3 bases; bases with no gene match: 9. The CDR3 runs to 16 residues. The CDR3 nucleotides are TGTGCCAGCAGCGAGAGGGGGACAGGGACCCCCTACGAGCAGTACTTC. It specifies CASSERGTGTPYEQYF.

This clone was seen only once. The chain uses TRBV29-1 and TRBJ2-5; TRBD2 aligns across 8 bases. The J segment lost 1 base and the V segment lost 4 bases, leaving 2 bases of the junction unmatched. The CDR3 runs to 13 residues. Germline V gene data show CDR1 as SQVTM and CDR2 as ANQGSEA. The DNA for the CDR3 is TGCAGCGTTGCCCGGGGGGGCCAAGAGACCCAGTACTTC. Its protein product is CSVARGGQETQYF. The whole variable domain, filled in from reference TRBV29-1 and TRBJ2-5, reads SAVISQKPSRDICQRGTSLTIQCQVDSQVTMMFWYRQQPGQSLTLIATANQGSEATYESGFVIDKFPISRPNLTFSTLTVSNMSPEDSSIYLCSVARGGQETQYFGPGTRLLVL.